The 5 T cell receptor beta chains listed next were all sequenced from one sample in a study of blood T cell repertoires in COVID-19. Assay used: immunoSEQ multiplex PCR; TCRdb lists only in-frame clones, some missing. The sample lists over 250,000 clones; 80% to 95% were seen once. The sequenced material came from PBMCs or T cells enriched from blood (not recorded which). The receptors shown here come from a woman aged 25 to 39 who had recovered from COVID-19.

This clone was detected a few times. The rearrangement uses TRBV27 and TRBJ2-7, with D possibly matching TRBD1 (5 bases). This CDR3 contains 16 residues. CDR1 and CDR2 (germline): MNHEY, SMNVEV (reference sequence). V shed 0 bases and J shed 0 bases, with 12 bases lying between them. The CDR3 here is CASSLSKGRASYEQYF. CDR3 DNA: TGTGCCAGCAGTTTATCGAAGGGCAGGGCCTCCTACGAGCAGTACTTC.

The chain is built from TRBV19 and TRBJ1-5, with unresolved D. Trimming cost V 3 bases and J 0 bases, with 6 bases left between them. The CDR3 loop spans 14 amino acids. In germline, CDR1 is LNHDA, CDR2 SQIVND (reference sequence). CDR3 in DNA: TGTGCCAGTAGTATCCCCTATAGCAATCAGCCCCAGCATTTT. Protein sequence: CASSIPYSNQPQHF.

V gene TRBV5-6 combines with J gene TRBJ2-7, with TRBD1 matching 9 bases. V lost 10 bases to trimming and J lost 0 bases; unmatched junction nucleotides: 17. From germline, CDR1 is SGHDT and CDR2 YYEEEE. This CDR3 is built from 17 residues. Here the CDR3 DNA reads TGTGCCCAGCATATAGGACAGGGGTGTGGAAGCTCCTACGAGCAGTACTTC. The encoded protein is CAQHIGQGCGSSYEQYF. The whole variable domain, filled in from reference TRBV5-6 and TRBJ2-7, reads DAGVTQSPTHLIKTRGQQVTLRCSPKSGHDTVSWYQQALGQGPQFIFQYYEEEERQRGNFPDRFSGHQFPNYSSELNVNALLLGDSALYLCAQHIGQGCGSSYEQYFGPGTRLTVT.

The chain employs TRBV4-1 and TRBJ2-1, with D maybe TRBD2 (5 bases). This CDR3 is built from 13 residues. The V end was cut by 4 bases, the J end by 8 bases, with 12 bases between. Germline V gene sequence: CDR1 MGHRA, CDR2 YSYEKL. The CDR3 DNA sequence: TGCGCCAGCAGCCCTGGTTCGGGGTATGAGCAGTTCTTC. The encoded protein is CASSPGSGYEQFF.

V usage is TRBV29-1 and J usage is TRBJ1-1; the match to TRBD1 covers 9 bases. With V trimmed by 6 bases and J by 5 bases, 13 bases remained unmatched. Germline CDR1 and CDR2: SQVTM and ANQGSEA. The CDR3 is 15 amino acids. CDR3 loop: CSVTGTGKMWTEAFF. Written as DNA, the CDR3 is TGCAGCGTGACCGGGACAGGGAAGATGTGGACTGAAGCTTTCTTT.